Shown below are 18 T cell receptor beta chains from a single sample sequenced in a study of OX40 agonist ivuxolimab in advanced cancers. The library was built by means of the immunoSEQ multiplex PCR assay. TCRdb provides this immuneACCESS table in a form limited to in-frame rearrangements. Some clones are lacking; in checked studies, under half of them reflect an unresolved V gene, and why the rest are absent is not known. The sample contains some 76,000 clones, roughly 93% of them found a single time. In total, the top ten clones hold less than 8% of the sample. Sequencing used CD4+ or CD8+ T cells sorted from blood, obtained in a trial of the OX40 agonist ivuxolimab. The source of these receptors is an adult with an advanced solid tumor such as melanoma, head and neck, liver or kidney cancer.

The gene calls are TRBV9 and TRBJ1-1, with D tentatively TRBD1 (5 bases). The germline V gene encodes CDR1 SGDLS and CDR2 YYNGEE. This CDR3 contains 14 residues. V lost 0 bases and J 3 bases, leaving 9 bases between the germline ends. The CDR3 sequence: CASSVASGDTEAFF. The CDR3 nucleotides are TGTGCCAGCAGCGTAGCGTCGGGGGACACTGAAGCTTTCTTT.

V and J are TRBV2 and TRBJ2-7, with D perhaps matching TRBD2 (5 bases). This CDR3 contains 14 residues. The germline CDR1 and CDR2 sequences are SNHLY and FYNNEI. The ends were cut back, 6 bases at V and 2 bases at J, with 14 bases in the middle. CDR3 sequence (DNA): TGTGCCAGCAGCCTGGGTAGCGTGGCCTACGAGCAGTACTTC. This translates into CASSLGSVAYEQYF.

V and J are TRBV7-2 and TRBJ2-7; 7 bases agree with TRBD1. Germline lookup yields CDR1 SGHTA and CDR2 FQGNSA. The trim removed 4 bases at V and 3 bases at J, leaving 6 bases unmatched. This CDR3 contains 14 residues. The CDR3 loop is CASSYGTDDYEQYF. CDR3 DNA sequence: TGTGCCAGCAGCTATGGGACAGATGACTACGAGCAGTACTTC.

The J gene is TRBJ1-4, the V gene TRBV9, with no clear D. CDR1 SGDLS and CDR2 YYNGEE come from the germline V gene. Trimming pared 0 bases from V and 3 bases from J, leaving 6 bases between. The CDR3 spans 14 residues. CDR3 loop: CASSVDSSNEKLFF. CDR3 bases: TGTGCCAGCAGCGTAGACTCATCTAATGAAAAACTGTTTTTT. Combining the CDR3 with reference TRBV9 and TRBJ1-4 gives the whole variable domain DSGVTQTPKHLITATGQRVTLRCSPRSGDLSVYWYQQSLDQGLQFLIQYYNGEERAKGNILERFSAQQFPDLHSELNLSSLELGDSALYFCASSVDSSNEKLFFGSGTQLSVL.

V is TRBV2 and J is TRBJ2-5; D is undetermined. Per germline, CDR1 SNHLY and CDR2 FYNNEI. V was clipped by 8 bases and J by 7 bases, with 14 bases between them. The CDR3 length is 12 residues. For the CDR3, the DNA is TGTGCCAGCCCTCAAGCCGTTCGGACCCAGTACTTC. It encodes CASPQAVRTQYF. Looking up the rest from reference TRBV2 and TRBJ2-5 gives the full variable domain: EPEVTQTPSHQVTQMGQEVILRCVPISNHLYFYWYRQILGQKVEFLVSFYNNEISEKSEIFDDQFSVERPDGSNFTLKIRSTKLEDSAMYFCASPQAVRTQYFGPGTRLLVL.

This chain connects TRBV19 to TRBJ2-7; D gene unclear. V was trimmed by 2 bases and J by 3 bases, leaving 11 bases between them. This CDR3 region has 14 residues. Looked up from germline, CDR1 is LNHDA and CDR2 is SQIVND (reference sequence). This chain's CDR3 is CASSIKSTFYEQYF. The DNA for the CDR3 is TGTGCCAGTAGTATAAAATCTACTTTCTACGAGCAGTACTTC.

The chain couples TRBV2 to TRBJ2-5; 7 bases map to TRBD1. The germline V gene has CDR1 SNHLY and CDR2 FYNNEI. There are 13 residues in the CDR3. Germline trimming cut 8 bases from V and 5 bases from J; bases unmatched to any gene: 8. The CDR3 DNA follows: TGTGCCAGCTTTGACAGGGCTCTTGAGACCCAGTACTTC. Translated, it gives CASFDRALETQYF.

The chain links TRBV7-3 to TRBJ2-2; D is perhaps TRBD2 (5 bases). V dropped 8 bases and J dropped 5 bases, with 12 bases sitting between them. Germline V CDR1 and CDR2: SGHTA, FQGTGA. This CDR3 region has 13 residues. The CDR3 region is CASGSRRTGELFF. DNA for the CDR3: TGTGCCAGCGGATCCCGGAGGACCGGGGAGCTGTTTTTT.

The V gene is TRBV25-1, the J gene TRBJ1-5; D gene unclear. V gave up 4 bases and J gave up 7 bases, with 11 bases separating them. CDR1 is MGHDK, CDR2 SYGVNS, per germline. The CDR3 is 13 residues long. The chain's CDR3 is CASSARETQPQHF. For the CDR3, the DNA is TGTGCCAGCAGTGCTCGGGAAACCCAGCCCCAGCATTTT.

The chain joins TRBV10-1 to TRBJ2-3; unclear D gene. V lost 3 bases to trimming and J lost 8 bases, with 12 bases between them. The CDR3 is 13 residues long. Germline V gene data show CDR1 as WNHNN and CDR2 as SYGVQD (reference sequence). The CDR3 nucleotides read TGCGCCAGCAGTGATAAGGGAATAGGTACGCAGTATTTT. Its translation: CASSDKGIGTQYF.

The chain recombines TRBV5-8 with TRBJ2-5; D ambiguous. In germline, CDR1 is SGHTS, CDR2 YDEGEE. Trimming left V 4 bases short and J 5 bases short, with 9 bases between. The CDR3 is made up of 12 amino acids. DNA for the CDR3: TGTGCCAGCAGCCCCGGTTCGGAGACCCAGTACTTC. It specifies CASSPGSETQYF.

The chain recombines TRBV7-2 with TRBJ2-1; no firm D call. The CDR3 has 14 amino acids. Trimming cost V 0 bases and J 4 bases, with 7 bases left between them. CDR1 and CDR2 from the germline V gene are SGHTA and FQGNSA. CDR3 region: CASSLAGNYNEQFF. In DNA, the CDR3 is TGTGCCAGCAGCTTAGCGGGGAATTACAATGAGCAGTTCTTC.

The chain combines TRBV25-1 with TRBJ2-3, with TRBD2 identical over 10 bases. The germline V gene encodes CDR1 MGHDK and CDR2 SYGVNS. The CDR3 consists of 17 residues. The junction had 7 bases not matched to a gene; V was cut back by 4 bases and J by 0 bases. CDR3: CASSGLAGAISTDTQYF. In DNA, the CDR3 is TGTGCCAGCAGTGGGCTAGCGGGGGCTATCAGCACAGATACGCAGTATTTT.

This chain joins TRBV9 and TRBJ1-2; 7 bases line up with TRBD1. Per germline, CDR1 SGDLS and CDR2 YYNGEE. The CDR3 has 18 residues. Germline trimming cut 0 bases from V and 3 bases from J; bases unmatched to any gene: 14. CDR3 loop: CASSVGDSPGPGHYGYTF. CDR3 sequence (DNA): TGTGCCAGCAGCGTAGGGGACAGTCCGGGACCTGGACACTATGGCTACACCTTC.

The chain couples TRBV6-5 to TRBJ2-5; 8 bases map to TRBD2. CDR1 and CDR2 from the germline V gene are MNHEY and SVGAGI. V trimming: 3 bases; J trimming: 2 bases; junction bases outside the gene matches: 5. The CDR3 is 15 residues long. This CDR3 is CASSYGGRTQETQYF. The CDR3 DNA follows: TGTGCCAGCAGTTATGGCGGGAGGACACAAGAGACCCAGTACTTC.

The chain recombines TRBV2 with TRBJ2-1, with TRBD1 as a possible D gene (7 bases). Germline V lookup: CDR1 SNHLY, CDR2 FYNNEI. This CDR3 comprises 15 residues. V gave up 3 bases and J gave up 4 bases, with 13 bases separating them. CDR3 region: CASSEGQGGYNEQFF. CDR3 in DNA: TGTGCCAGCAGTGAGGGGCAGGGGGGTTACAATGAGCAGTTCTTC.

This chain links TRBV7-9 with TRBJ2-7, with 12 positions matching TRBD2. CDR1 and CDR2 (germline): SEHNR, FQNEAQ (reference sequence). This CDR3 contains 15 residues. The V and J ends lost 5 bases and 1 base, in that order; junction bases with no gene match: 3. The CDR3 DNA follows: TGTGCCAGCAGCGCGACTAGCGGGGGTTCCTACGAGCAGTACTTC. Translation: CASSATSGGSYEQYF.

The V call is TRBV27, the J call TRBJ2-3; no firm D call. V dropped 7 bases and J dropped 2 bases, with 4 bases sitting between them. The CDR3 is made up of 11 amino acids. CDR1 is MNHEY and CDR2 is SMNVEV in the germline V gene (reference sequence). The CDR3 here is CASKYTDTQYF. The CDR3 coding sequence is TGTGCCAGCAAATACACAGATACGCAGTATTTT.